This T cell receptor (beta chain) appears in the sequencing data of a study of cytomegalovirus exposure and HLA in healthy donors. Broader study findings: An analysis that came later showed most CMV-associated TCR beta chains appearing HLA-restricted.

The PCR contained 60 Vbeta and 13 Jbeta primers. Original data processing: Tens of millions of unique TCR beta chains, 9 million to 12 million shared, were counted in a later analysis. TCRdb's copy holds only in-frame clones and misses some; the assay was immunoSEQ multiplex PCR. D and trimming come from the DNA, and the V and J calls and clone size come from that table. The sample gives 95,000 to 150,000 clones, roughly 80% of which show up once; 2% to 2.5% is in the top ten. Concerning this clone itself: Antigen unknown.

Germline V gene lookup returns CDR1 MRHNA and CDR2 SNTAGT. V was clipped by 6 bases and J by 6 bases, with 24 bases between them. The length of the CDR3 is 17 residues. The sequence came from a man aged 25 to 40 in good health and CMV-seronegative. The V call is TRBV6-4, the J call TRBJ1-5; D is perhaps TRBD1 (6 bases). The sequenced sample was PBMCs. The CDR3 spells CASRGFGGRINIQPQHF. The CDR3 region has the DNA TGTGCCAGCAGGGGATTTGGGGGCCGAATAAACATTCAGCCCCAGCATTTT.